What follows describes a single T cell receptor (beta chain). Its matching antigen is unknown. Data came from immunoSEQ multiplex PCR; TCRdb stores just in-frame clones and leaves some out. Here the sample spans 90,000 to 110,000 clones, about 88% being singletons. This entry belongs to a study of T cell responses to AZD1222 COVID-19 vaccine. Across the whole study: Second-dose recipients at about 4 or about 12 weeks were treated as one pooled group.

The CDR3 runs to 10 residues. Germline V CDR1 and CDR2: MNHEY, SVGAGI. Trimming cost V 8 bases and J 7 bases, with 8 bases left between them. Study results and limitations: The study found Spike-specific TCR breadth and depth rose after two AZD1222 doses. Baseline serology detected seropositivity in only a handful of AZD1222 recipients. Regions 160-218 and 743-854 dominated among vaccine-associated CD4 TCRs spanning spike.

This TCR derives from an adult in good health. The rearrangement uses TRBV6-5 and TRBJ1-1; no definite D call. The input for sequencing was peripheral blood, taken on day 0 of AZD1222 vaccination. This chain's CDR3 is CASGRGEAFF. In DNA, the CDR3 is TGTGCCAGCGGACGGGGTGAAGCTTTCTTT.